Sequencing of this TCR beta chain was carried out in a study of PD-L1 blockade in urothelial cancer. Study as a whole: The analyses of blood took place 3 weeks (second dose) and 6 weeks after treatment start. Blood samples had a median of around 150,000 T cells.

This CDR3 contains 16 residues. The V and J ends lost 0 bases and 5 bases, in that order; junction bases with no gene match: 8. Germline V gene data show CDR1 as SGHAT and CDR2 as FQNNGV. Whole-study findings and limits: Tumor-associated TCR clones expanded more in blood at 3 weeks in patients with durable benefit.

Clones were sequenced by immunoSEQ multiplex PCR, and TCRdb holds only the in-frame ones, with some missing. The sample consists of some 35,000 clones, roughly four fifths of them appearing once. Each patient contributed between 1 and 8 total time points of blood mononuclear cells, pretreatment and during treatment. This clone was seen only once. Its antigen remains unknown. The rearrangement links TRBV11-2 to TRBJ2-5, with 8 bases that match TRBD2. Sequenced material: PBMCs, taken around atezolizumab (anti-PD-L1) treatment. This clonotype was obtained from a man aged 60 to 75 with urothelial cancer. In DNA, the CDR3 is TGTGCCAGCAGCTTAGATCGAGCGGGGGCGGGGGAGACCCAGTACTTC. Translating gives CASSLDRAGAGETQYF.